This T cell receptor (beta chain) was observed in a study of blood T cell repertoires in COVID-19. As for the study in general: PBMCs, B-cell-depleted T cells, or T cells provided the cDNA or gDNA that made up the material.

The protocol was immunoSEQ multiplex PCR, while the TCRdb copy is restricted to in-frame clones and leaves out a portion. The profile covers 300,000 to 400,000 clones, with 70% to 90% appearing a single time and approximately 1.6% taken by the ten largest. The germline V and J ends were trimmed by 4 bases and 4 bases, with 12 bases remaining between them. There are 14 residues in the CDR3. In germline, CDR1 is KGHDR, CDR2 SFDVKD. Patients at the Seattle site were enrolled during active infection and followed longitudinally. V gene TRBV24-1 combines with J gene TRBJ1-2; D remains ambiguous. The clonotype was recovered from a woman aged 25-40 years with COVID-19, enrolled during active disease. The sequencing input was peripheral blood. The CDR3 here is CATSDGETSYGYTF. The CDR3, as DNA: TGTGCCACCAGTGACGGGGAGACGAGCTATGGCTACACCTTC.